This TCR beta chain was captured in a study of human T cells and chemical hapten exposure. Time point of the sample: patch test 2, 6 weeks after DPC sensitization. The treatment was: therapeutic diphenylcyclopropenone sensitization with weekly scalp DPC. TCRdb re-derived calls from the RACE reads in MiXCR, one entry per CDR3 protein. In the table there are under 450,000 distinct CDR3 sequences, about 6.3% of which are singletons. V lost 6 bases, J lost 2 bases, and 5 bases stayed unmatched. The germline gives CDR1 SGHTA, CDR2 FQGNSA. The CDR3 totals 15 residues. This clonotype appeared a few times. The TCR sequence derives from a woman between 18 and 29 years old with alopecia areata. Some clones in this sample may be carry-over from other donors' samples. Sequences were derived from whole blood, sampled in connection with sensitization to the hapten diphenylcyclopropenone (DPC). The gene calls are TRBV7-2 and TRBJ2-1; TRBD2 aligns across 9 bases. The CDR3 loop is CASRIAGATYNEQFF. The DNA of the CDR3 is TGTGCCAGCAGGATAGCGGGGGCGACCTACAATGAGCAGTTCTTC. The complete variable domain, with remaining parts taken from reference TRBV7-2 and TRBJ2-1, reads GAGVSQSPSNKVTEKGKDVELRCDPISGHTALYWYRQSLGQGLEFLIYFQGNSAPDKSGLPSDRFSAERTGGSVSTLTIQRTQQEDSAVYLCASRIAGATYNEQFFGPGTRLTVL.